The clone carrying this T cell receptor (beta chain) was observed a few times. This sample is part of a study of blood T cells in healthy people across ages. Donors were systemically healthy Caucasian individuals from Russia aged about 6 to 95 years. Together with a sample-barcoded 5' primer, a J-beta primer mix was included in a second PCR lasting about 7 to 11 cycles. TCRdb redid the calling of the 5' RACE reads with MiXCR, one entry per CDR3 protein. Of about 650,000 distinct CDR3 sequences listed, approximately 29% are singletons. Sequencing was performed on blood. The origin of this receptor is an elderly woman in good health.

In nucleotides, the CDR3 is TGTGCCAGCAGTGACTTTGCAGGAGGCTACACCTTC. Amino acids: CASSDFAGGYTF. V is TRBV6-4 and J is TRBJ1-2; D remains unclear. The CDR3 contains 12 residues. Trimming removed 1 base at V and 8 bases at J, with 8 bases between. Looked up from germline, CDR1 is MRHNA and CDR2 is SNTAGT.